This TCR beta chain originates from a study of molecular identifiers for immune sequencing clone quantification. Study-level background: For replicates, RNA isolated from approximately 20,000 or 98,000 naive CD8 cells was divided into five portions, of which four were sequenced.

This clonotype has a count of ten or more. The V end lost 4 bases, the J end lost 5 bases, and 15 bases lay between the germline ends. Germline values: CDR1 SGHVS, CDR2 FQNEAQ. This CDR3 comprises 15 residues. MiXCR was run by TCRdb on the PCR reads, yielding one entry per CDR3 protein. Found here are more than 85,000 distinct CDR3 sequences, 35% to 40% of them singletons; the top ten hold around 4.2%. This receptor was taken from a human donor in good health. Some libraries in this study had Jurkat cell RNA spiked in. Input material: naive CD8+ T cells from blood, with Jurkat cell RNA spiked in. Subset specified: FACS-sorted CD8+CD4-CCR7+CD45RA+ naive T cells. The chain recombines TRBV7-8 with TRBJ2-1, with D uncertain. The CDR3 DNA sequence: TGTGCCAGCAGCTCCCCGCCCCTAGTACACAATGAGCAGTTCTTC. Its protein is CASSSPPLVHNEQFF. Full variable domain (remainder filled in from reference TRBV7-8 and TRBJ2-1): GAGVSQSPRYKVAKRGQDVALRCDPISGHVSLFWYQQALGQGPEFLTYFQNEAQLDKSGLPSDRFFAERPEGSVSTLKIQRTQQEDSAVYLCASSSPPLVHNEQFFGPGTRLTVL.